This T cell receptor (beta chain) originates from a study of blood T cells in healthy people across ages. Germline V CDR1 and CDR2: SQVTM, ANQGSEA. V dropped 4 bases and J dropped 0 bases, with 8 bases sitting between them. The CDR3 loop spans 13 amino acids. Study-level results: Relative to aged donors, long-lived donors carried more naive CD4+ cells and displayed higher diversity.

A sample-barcoded 5' primer and a J-beta primer mix were used in a second PCR of about 7 to 12 cycles. MiXCR, applied by TCRdb to the 5' RACE reads, yields one record per CDR3 protein. Of roughly 680,000 distinct CDR3 sequences detected, over 40% appear once; the ten largest clones hold about 13%. A remark on this clonotype: Its antigen is undetermined.

Isolation yielded PBMCs, at least 6 million per sample, in every case. The sample consisted of blood. The rearrangement uses TRBV29-1 and TRBJ2-3, with D unresolved. The receptor was isolated from a woman of 80 years or more in good health. The DNA for the CDR3 is TGCAGCGTTGGTGGGCCTAGCACAGATACGCAGTATTTT. It translates to CSVGGPSTDTQYF.